This T cell receptor beta chain was observed in a study of low-dose radiotherapy and immunotherapy resistance in tumors. About the study: Those assigned to Cohort 2 were treated with 1 Gy per fraction every two weeks (13 Gy in total over 26 weeks). On a schedule of every two weeks, intravenous cyclophosphamide at a dose of 200 mg/m2 was delivered one day before each radiation and immunotherapy administration. The regimen for patients comprised intravenous nivolumab 240 mg every two weeks plus intravenous ipilimumab 1 mg/kg every six weeks.

This clonotype was observed many times. With TRAV- and TRBV-specific primers, first-strand cDNA was made, covering the alpha and beta chains. For amplifying TCRs, the PCR ran for roughly 20 cycles with Phusion, which was used together with a constant-region primer and the adapter on the V primers. TCRdb independently ran MiXCR on the reads; one entry per CDR3 protein. The table lists about 82,000 distinct CDR3 sequences, about 20% of them singletons. Unmatched junction bases numbered 4, after V lost 7 bases and J lost 2 bases. The CDR3 extends over 13 amino acids. Germline lookup yields CDR1 SQVTM and CDR2 ANQGSEA. The time point: before trial treatment. Donors were treated with nivolumab, ipilimumab, aspirin, and low-dose cyclophosphamide and radiotherapy.

This chain joins TRBV29-1 and TRBJ2-3, with 9 bases lining up with TRBD1. The specimen was PBMCs, collected before treatment. The clonotype originates from a male donor with prostate cancer. The CDR3 DNA sequence: TGCAGCGCGGGGACAGGGAACACAGATACGCAGTATTTT. It codes for CSAGTGNTDTQYF.